These 10 T cell receptor beta chains share one sample of origin, sequenced in a study of blood T cell repertoires in COVID-19. Sequencing used immunoSEQ multiplex PCR; TCRdb keeps in-frame clones, though not all of them. The data contain 140,000 or so clones, around 75% of them singletons. The material sequenced was peripheral blood. These receptors came from a woman aged 65 to 85 with COVID-19, enrolled during active disease.

The rearrangement links TRBV2 to TRBJ1-1, with 9 bases aligning to TRBD1. Germline lookup yields CDR1 SNHLY and CDR2 FYNNEI. The V and J ends lost 7 bases and 12 bases, in that order; junction bases with no gene match: 12. The CDR3 has 13 residues. The chain's CDR3 is CASTFMPGQGTFF. The DNA of the CDR3 is TGTGCCAGCACCTTTATGCCGGGACAGGGAACTTTCTTT.

The chain uses TRBV12-3 or TRBV12-4 and TRBJ1-1, with unresolved D. The CDR3 consists of 11 residues. V was clipped by 5 bases and J by 2 bases, with 3 bases between them. For the CDR3, the DNA is TGTGCCAGCAGTCGTAACACTGAAGCTTTCTTT. Translating gives CASSRNTEAFF.

The rearrangement links TRBV2 to TRBJ1-1; 12 bases are shared with TRBD1. The CDR3 loop spans 17 amino acids. Losses at the gene ends were 4 bases for V and 11 bases for J; bases not matched to a gene: 17. In germline, CDR1 is SNHLY, CDR2 FYNNEI. CDR3 region: CASSARDRGRGVISAFF. The CDR3 bases are TGTGCCAGCAGTGCCCGGGACAGGGGGCGTGGGGTGATTTCGGCTTTCTTT.

This chain uses TRBV6-1 with TRBJ1-2; TRBD1 aligns across 9 bases. Germline V gives CDR1 MNHNS, CDR2 SASEGT. The V segment lost 1 base and the J segment 7 bases; nucleotides outside the gene matches: 4. The CDR3 length is 14 residues. The CDR3 region is CASSEVSTGGGYTF. CDR3 nucleotide sequence: TGTGCCAGCAGTGAAGTGTCGACAGGGGGTGGCTACACCTTC.

This clone was counted a few times. This chain links TRBV11-2 with TRBJ2-7, with D tentatively TRBD1 (6 bases). Germline lookup yields CDR1 SGHAT and CDR2 FQNNGV. This CDR3 region has 17 residues. V was pared by 2 bases and J by 0 bases, with 17 bases between. DNA of the CDR3: TGTGCCAGCAGCTTACGACCAGGGGCCCAGAGCTCCTACGAGCAGTACTTC. Its protein product is CASSLRPGAQSSYEQYF.

The rearrangement links TRBV5-1 to TRBJ1-1, with D unresolved. This CDR3 is 13 amino acids long. V was cut by 4 bases and J by 1 base, with 8 bases left in between. Germline V gene sequence: CDR1 SGHRS, CDR2 YFSETQ. DNA of the CDR3: TGCGCCAGCAGCACCGCCAGGAACACTGAAGCTTTCTTT. As protein: CASSTARNTEAFF.

This clone occurred once. The chain recombines TRBV19 with TRBJ1-6; 7 bases are a match to TRBD1. The trim removed 3 bases at V and 7 bases at J, leaving 18 bases unmatched. This CDR3 is built from 19 residues. The germline V gene encodes CDR1 LNHDA and CDR2 SQIVND (reference sequence). CDR3 protein: CASSIKYLKHRGGNSPLHF. DNA of the CDR3: TGTGCCAGTAGTATCAAGTACCTGAAGCACAGGGGTGGGAATTCACCCCTCCACTTT.

This chain joins TRBV30 and TRBJ1-2, with D possibly being TRBD1 (5 bases). Per germline, CDR1 GTSNPN and CDR2 SVGIG (reference sequence). Deletions cut 0 bases from V and 1 base from J, with 15 bases between. CDR3 size: 16 residues. The CDR3 nucleotides are TGTGCCTGGAGTGTAGCAGGGCCTGCAATTAACTATGGCTACACCTTC. This codes for CAWSVAGPAINYGYTF.

The rearrangement uses TRBV6-2 or TRBV6-3 and TRBJ1-5; 9 bases fit TRBD1. V trimming: 0 bases; J trimming: 3 bases; junction bases outside the gene matches: 9. This CDR3 is built from 18 residues. Germline lookup yields CDR1 MNHEY and CDR2 SVGEGT. CDR3 nucleotide sequence: TGTGCCAGCAGTTACTCACGGGACAGGGACCGCTTCAATCAGCCCCAGCATTTT. This translates into CASSYSRDRDRFNQPQHF.

This clone was detected a few times. J is TRBJ2-1 and V is TRBV4-1, with D perhaps TRBD1 (5 bases). CDR3 length: 18 amino acids. V lost 1 base to trimming and J lost 4 bases, with 20 bases between them. Germline V gene lookup returns CDR1 MGHRA and CDR2 YSYEKL. Here the CDR3 DNA reads TGCGCCAGCAGCCAAGGACCACGTCTAGGACAAGAATACAATGAGCAGTTCTTC. This translates into CASSQGPRLGQEYNEQFF.